The present T cell receptor beta chain was sequenced within a study of PD-L1 blockade in urothelial cancer. Generated by immunoSEQ multiplex PCR, the TCRdb table keeps only in-frame clones and is missing some. The data show fewer than 30,000 clones, around 82% seen once. Here the sequenced sample was PBMCs, taken around atezolizumab (anti-PD-L1) treatment. This TCR derives from a man in his 70s with urothelial cancer.

CDR3 coding DNA: TGTGCCAGCAGCTTGGTGCCCTCGGATGGCTACACCTTC. Translating it yields CASSLVPSDGYTF. V usage is TRBV5-4 and J usage is TRBJ1-2; unclear D gene. The CDR3 loop spans 13 amino acids. The germline V and J ends were trimmed by 0 bases and 6 bases, with 9 bases remaining between them. Germline V gene lookup returns CDR1 SGHNT and CDR2 YYREEE (reference sequence). Full variable domain (missing parts from reference TRBV5-4 and TRBJ1-2): ETGVTQSPTHLIKTRGQQVTLRCSSQSGHNTVSWYQQALGQGPQFIFQYYREEENGRGNFPPRFSGLQFPNYSSELNVNALELDDSALYLCASSLVPSDGYTFGSGTRLTVV.